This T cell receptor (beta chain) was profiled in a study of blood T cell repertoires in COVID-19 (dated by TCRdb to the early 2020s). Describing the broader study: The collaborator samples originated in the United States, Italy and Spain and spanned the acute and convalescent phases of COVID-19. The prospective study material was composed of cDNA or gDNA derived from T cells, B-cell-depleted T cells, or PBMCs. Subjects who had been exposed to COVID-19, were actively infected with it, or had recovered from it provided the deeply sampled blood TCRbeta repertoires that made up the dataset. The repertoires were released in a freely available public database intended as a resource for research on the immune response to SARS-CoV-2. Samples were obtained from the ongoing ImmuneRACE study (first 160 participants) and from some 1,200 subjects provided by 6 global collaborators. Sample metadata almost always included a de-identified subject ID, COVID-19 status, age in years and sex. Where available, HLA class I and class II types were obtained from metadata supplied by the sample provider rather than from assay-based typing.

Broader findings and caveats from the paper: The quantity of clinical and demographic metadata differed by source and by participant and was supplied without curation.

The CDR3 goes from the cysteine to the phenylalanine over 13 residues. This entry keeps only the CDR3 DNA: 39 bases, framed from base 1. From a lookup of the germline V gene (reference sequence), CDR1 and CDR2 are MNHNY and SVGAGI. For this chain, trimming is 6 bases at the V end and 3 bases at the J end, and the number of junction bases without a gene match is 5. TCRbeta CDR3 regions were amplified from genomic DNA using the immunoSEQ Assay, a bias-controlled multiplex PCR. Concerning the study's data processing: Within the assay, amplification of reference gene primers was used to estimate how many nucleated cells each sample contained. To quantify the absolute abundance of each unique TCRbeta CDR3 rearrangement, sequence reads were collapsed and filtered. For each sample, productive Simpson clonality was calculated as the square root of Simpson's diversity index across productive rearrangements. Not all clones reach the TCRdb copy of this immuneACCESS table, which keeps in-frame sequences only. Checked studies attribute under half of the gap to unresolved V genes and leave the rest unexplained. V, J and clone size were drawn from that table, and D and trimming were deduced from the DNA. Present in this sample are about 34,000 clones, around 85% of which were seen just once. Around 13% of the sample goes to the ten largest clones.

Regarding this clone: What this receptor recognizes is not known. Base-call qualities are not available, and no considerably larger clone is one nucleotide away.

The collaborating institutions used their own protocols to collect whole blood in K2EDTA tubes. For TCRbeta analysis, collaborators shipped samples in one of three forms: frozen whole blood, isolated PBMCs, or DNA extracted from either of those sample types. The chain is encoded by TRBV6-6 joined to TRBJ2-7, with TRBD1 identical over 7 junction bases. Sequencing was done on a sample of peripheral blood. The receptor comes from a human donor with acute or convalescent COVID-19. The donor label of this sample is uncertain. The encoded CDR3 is CASSRSGGYEQYF. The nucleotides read TGTGCCAGCAGCAGATCAGGGGGCTACGAGCAGTACTTC.